This T cell receptor beta chain was captured by sequencing in a study of blood T cell repertoires in COVID-19. Study overall: T cells, B-cell-depleted T cells, or PBMCs provided the cDNA or gDNA that served as material.

Generated by immunoSEQ multiplex PCR, the TCRdb table keeps only in-frame clones and is missing some. The data hold around 190,000 clones, with over 75% observed a single time. The Seattle patients joined while their infection was active and were tracked longitudinally afterward. From germline, CDR1 is SGHTA and CDR2 FQGNSA. Trimming cost V 5 bases and J 5 bases; bases outside gene matches: 9. The CDR3 spans 15 residues. This chain connects TRBV7-2 to TRBJ2-7, with 10 bases identical to TRBD1. This receptor was obtained from a man between 50 and 59 years old with COVID-19, enrolled during active disease. Sequenced input: peripheral blood. The CDR3 DNA follows: TGTGCCAGCAGCCAAATCGGGACAGGGGACCACGAGCAGTACTTC. Translated: CASSQIGTGDHEQYF. Full variable domain (missing parts from reference TRBV7-2 and TRBJ2-7): GAGVSQSPSNKVTEKGKDVELRCDPISGHTALYWYRQSLGQGLEFLIYFQGNSAPDKSGLPSDRFSAERTGGSVSTLTIQRTQQEDSAVYLCASSQIGTGDHEQYFGPGTRLTVT.